This is a list of T cell receptor beta chains from one sample in a study of blood T cell repertoires in COVID-19. Using immunoSEQ multiplex PCR, the repertoire was profiled, and TCRdb retains in-frame clones only, with some absent. The sample has 80,000 to 95,000 clones; over 75% are singletons. Input material: peripheral blood. The receptor set was obtained from a woman over 75 with active or convalescent COVID-19. Both conserved end residues are part of each CDR3. The order of the fields is D gene, V gene, CDR3 length, clone size, J gene, CDR3 protein, CDR3 DNA. A D gene is named only where the DNA matches it firmly. Some rows mark clone size as missing; the rest say once, few, many or name a class of expanded clone.

TRBD1,TRBV7-7,13,NA,TRBJ2-1,CASSLGGGQEQFF,TGTGCTAGCAGCTTAGGTGGGGGACAGGAGCAGTTCTTC
NA,TRBV7-8,15,few,TRBJ1-1,CASSLVPSGGTEAFF,TGTGCCAGCAGCTTAGTTCCTAGTGGTGGCACTGAAGCTTTCTTT
TRBD1,TRBV5-4,14,NA,TRBJ1-4,CASSHTGGEEKLFF,TGTGCCAGCAGCCATACAGGGGGCGAAGAAAAACTGTTTTTT
TRBD2,TRBV7-6,18,NA,TRBJ2-7,CASSLAQVTSGSAYEQYF,TGTGCCAGCAGCTTAGCGCAGGTCACTAGCGGGAGCGCCTACGAGCAGTACTTC
NA,TRBV4-3,17,NA,TRBJ1-6,CASSQDRGSSYNSPLHF,TGCGCCAGCAGCCAAGATCGGGGGAGCTCCTATAATTCACCCCTCCACTTT
TRBD2,TRBV7-8,15,NA,TRBJ2-5,CASSLGAGVGETQYF,TGTGCCAGCAGCTTAGGGGCGGGAGTCGGGGAGACCCAGTACTTC
NA,TRBV10-2,14,once,TRBJ1-6,CASRGWQVNSPLHF,TGCGCCAGCAGAGGTTGGCAGGTTAATTCACCCCTCCACTTT
TRBD1,TRBV15,13,once,TRBJ2-7,CATSREQGSEQYF,TGTGCCACCAGCAGGGAACAGGGGAGTGAGCAGTACTTC
TRBD1,TRBV24-1,13,NA,TRBJ2-2,CATSAQGAGELFF,TGTGCCACCAGTGCCCAGGGGGCCGGGGAGCTGTTTTTT
NA,TRBV5-8,14,NA,TRBJ2-1,CASSFRGQGGEQFF,TGTGCCAGCAGCTTTAGGGGCCAGGGGGGCGAGCAGTTCTTC
TRBD2,TRBV9,15,many,TRBJ2-4,CASSVATGGVDIQYF,TGTGCCAGCAGCGTAGCTACGGGAGGGGTGGACATTCAGTACTTC
NA,TRBV2,11,once,TRBJ1-1,CASKQGAEAFF,TGTGCCAGCAAACAGGGTGCTGAAGCTTTCTTT
TRBD2,TRBV10-3,14,NA,TRBJ2-7,CAISPGLASYEQYF,TGTGCCATCAGTCCCGGACTAGCGAGTTACGAGCAGTACTTC
TRBD2,TRBV27,16,NA,TRBJ2-1,CASSSLAGGSYNEQFF,TGTGCCAGCAGTTCTCTAGCGGGGGGCTCCTACAATGAGCAGTTCTTC
TRBD1,TRBV30,13,once,TRBJ2-5,CAILQGGKETQYF,TGTGCTATCCTACAGGGGGGAAAAGAGACCCAGTACTTC
TRBD2,TRBV30,15,NA,TRBJ2-3,CAWRFSGGRADTQYF,TGTGCCTGGAGATTCTCGGGAGGGAGGGCAGATACGCAGTATTTT
TRBD1,TRBV11-2,14,NA,TRBJ1-6,CASSLGQGGSPLHF,TGTGCCAGCAGCTTAGGACAGGGGGGGTCACCCCTCCACTTT
NA,TRBV18,14,NA,TRBJ2-1,CASSFRAPYNEQFF,TGTGCCAGCTCGTTTCGAGCCCCCTACAATGAGCAGTTCTTC
TRBD1,TRBV27,14,NA,TRBJ1-1,CASRSGTAHSEAFF,TGTGCCAGCAGATCCGGGACAGCACATTCGGAAGCTTTCTTT
TRBD2,TRBV7-3,15,few,TRBJ2-1,CASSLWAGAQNEQFF,TGTGCCAGCAGCTTGTGGGCGGGAGCTCAGAATGAGCAGTTCTTC
TRBD2,TRBV7-9,13,NA,TRBJ2-7,CASSQSGTYEQYF,TGTGCCAGCAGCCAGAGCGGGACCTACGAGCAGTACTTC
NA,TRBV5-5,14,NA,TRBJ2-7,CASSLWGDRYEQYF,TGTGCCAGCAGCTTGTGGGGGGACCGCTACGAGCAGTACTTC
NA,TRBV24-1,16,NA,TRBJ2-1,CATGGGRGRNNNEQFF,TGTGCCACCGGGGGGGGGCGGGGAAGAAATAACAATGAGCAGTTCTTC
TRBD1,TRBV5-1,14,NA,TRBJ1-1,CASSVGQGVTEAFF,TGCGCCAGCAGCGTGGGACAGGGGGTTACTGAAGCTTTCTTT
NA,TRBV19,13,NA,TRBJ2-1,CASSIWGEGEQFF,TGTGCCAGTAGTATATGGGGGGAAGGTGAGCAGTTCTTC
NA,TRBV19,14,NA,TRBJ2-1,CASSIEGAQNEQFF,TGTGCCAGTAGTATAGAGGGGGCGCAAAATGAGCAGTTCTTC
TRBD1,TRBV12-3/TRBV12-4,13,NA,TRBJ1-3,CASSGTGKNTIYF,TGTGCCAGCAGCGGGACAGGGAAAAACACCATATATTTT
TRBD1,TRBV6-6,13,NA,TRBJ2-5,CASSNYRGQTQYF,TGTGCCAGCAGTAATTACAGGGGCCAGACCCAGTACTTC
NA,TRBV5-6,11,few,TRBJ2-7,CASSSVYEQYF,TGTGCCAGCAGCTCTGTCTACGAGCAGTACTTC
NA,TRBV5-1,16,NA,TRBJ1-3,CASSLELQNSGNTIYF,TGCGCCAGCAGCTTGGAATTGCAGAACTCTGGAAACACCATATATTTT
NA,TRBV12-3/TRBV12-4,13,NA,TRBJ2-1,CASRTTGSNEQFF,TGTGCCAGCAGAACCACAGGGTCCAATGAGCAGTTCTTC
TRBD1,TRBV27,14,NA,TRBJ1-2,CASSPGQGYYGYTF,TGTGCCAGCAGTCCCGGACAGGGTTACTATGGCTACACCTTC
NA,TRBV2,14,few,TRBJ1-2,CASSGGNRVDGYTF,TGTGCCAGCAGTGGGGGGAACAGGGTTGATGGCTACACCTTC
TRBD2,TRBV3-1/TRBV3-2,15,NA,TRBJ2-5,CASSQGAGRVETQYF,TGTGCCAGCAGCCAAGGTGCAGGGAGGGTGGAGACCCAGTACTTC
TRBD2,TRBV7-2,14,NA,TRBJ2-7,CASSFSGGRYEQYF,TGTGCCAGCAGCTTTAGCGGGGGGCGGTACGAGCAGTACTTC
NA,TRBV19,14,NA,TRBJ1-2,CASSIVAGNYGYTF,TGTGCCAGTAGTATAGTGGCGGGAAACTATGGCTACACCTTC
TRBD1,TRBV6-5,12,NA,TRBJ2-7,CASAYAGGRPYF,TGTGCCAGCGCATACGCAGGGGGCCGTCCGTACTTC
TRBD2,TRBV3-1/TRBV3-2,19,NA,TRBJ2-5,CASSQGGTSGGARAETQYF,TGTGCCAGCAGCCAAGGAGGGACTAGCGGGGGGGCCAGGGCAGAGACCCAGTACTTC
NA,TRBV2,14,NA,TRBJ1-1,CASSEGQGITEAFF,TGTGCCAGCAGTGAGGGGCAGGGGATCACTGAAGCTTTCTTT
NA,TRBV4-3,13,NA,TRBJ2-7,CASSQGQTYEQYF,TGCGCCAGCAGCCAAGGGCAGACCTACGAGCAGTACTTC
NA,TRBV19,13,NA,TRBJ1-1,CASSGQSNTEAFF,TGTGCCAGTAGCGGACAATCGAACACTGAAGCTTTCTTT
TRBD2,TRBV6-2/TRBV6-3,14,NA,TRBJ2-7,CASSQTSFYYEQYF,TGTGCCAGCAGTCAGACTAGCTTCTACTACGAGCAGTACTTC
TRBD2,TRBV5-8,18,NA,TRBJ2-7,CASSLDLGTSGRVREQYF,TGTGCCAGCAGCTTGGATCTCGGGACTAGCGGGAGGGTGAGAGAGCAGTACTTC
TRBD1,TRBV6-5,14,NA,TRBJ1-1,CASSGWTGNTEAFF,TGTGCCAGCAGCGGATGGACAGGGAACACTGAAGCTTTCTTT
TRBD1,TRBV4-1,17,NA,TRBJ2-6,CASSQREQGSGANVLTF,TGCGCCAGCAGCCAAAGGGAACAGGGGTCTGGGGCCAACGTCCTGACTTTC
NA,TRBV5-6,11,NA,TRBJ2-1,CASNIRGEQFF,TGTGCCAGCAACATTAGGGGTGAGCAGTTCTTC
TRBD2,TRBV15,17,NA,TRBJ2-1,CATSRTQAGGAGNEQFF,TGTGCCACCAGCAGAACGCAGGCGGGAGGGGCGGGGAATGAGCAGTTCTTC
NA,TRBV6-6,13,once,TRBJ2-5,CASSTSSFETQYF,TGTGCCAGCAGTACTTCTAGTTTCGAGACCCAGTACTTC
NA,TRBV7-8,14,NA,TRBJ2-3,CASSLADTGDTQYF,TGTGCCAGCAGCTTAGCTGATACGGGGGATACGCAGTATTTT
TRBD1,TRBV5-8,16,NA,TRBJ1-2,CASTLQTGDLAYGYTF,TGTGCCAGCACTCTACAAACAGGGGATCTTGCCTATGGCTACACCTTC
TRBD1,TRBV7-9,13,NA,TRBJ2-3,CASSLGTGDTQYF,TGTGCCAGCAGCTTAGGGACAGGGGATACGCAGTATTTT
TRBD1,TRBV28,15,NA,TRBJ2-7,CASLNGDRGPLEQYF,TGTGCCAGCTTAAACGGGGACAGGGGGCCTCTCGAGCAGTACTTC
TRBD2,TRBV7-9,16,few,TRBJ2-1,CASSSRLAGDYNEQFF,TGTGCCAGCAGCTCCCGGCTAGCGGGGGACTACAATGAGCAGTTCTTC
NA,TRBV2,16,once,TRBJ1-2,CASSKTEFSANYGYTF,TGTGCCAGCAGTAAGACGGAGTTCAGCGCTAACTATGGCTACACCTTC
TRBD2,TRBV7-6,15,NA,TRBJ2-1,CASSLSGMRWNEQFF,TGTGCCAGCAGCTTGAGCGGGATGAGGTGGAATGAGCAGTTCTTC
NA,TRBV7-2,12,NA,TRBJ1-1,CASSLAGRAAFF,TGTGCCAGCAGCTTAGCGGGGCGTGCGGCTTTCTTT
NA,TRBV27,19,few,TRBJ1-6,CASSPKGRPRSALHSPLHF,TGTGCCAGCAGTCCTAAAGGCCGGCCTAGAAGCGCCTTACATTCACCCCTCCACTTT
NA,TRBV6-5,14,NA,TRBJ1-1,CATKLRGLNTEAFF,TGTGCCACTAAACTCCGCGGCTTGAACACTGAAGCTTTCTTT